This TCR beta chain appears in the sequencing data of a study of beta chain features in type 1 diabetes. Overall study results and limits: TCRB CDR3s were moderately but significantly shorter in Type 1 diabetes patients in all four CD4+ subsets.

In the case of this clone: Its antigen is as yet unknown.

CD4+ cells of the naive, central memory, regulatory and stem cell-like memory types were sorted via CD45RO/CCR7/CD25/CD127/CD95/CD27. Every sorted population was more than 98% pure. CDR1 is SGHRS, CDR2 YFSETQ, per germline. CDR3 size: 14 residues. V shed 6 bases and J 5 bases; nucleotides not matched to a gene: 10. Every isolated RNA sample was fully reverse transcribed, so sequencing captured expressed TCRB transcripts. The table came from immunoSEQ multiplex PCR; TCRdb's copy has only in-frame clones and leaves some out. Of 300,000 to 350,000 clones in the sample, 13% were seen once. Sequenced: naive CD4+ T cells from blood. This receptor was taken from a woman aged 18 to 35 with type 1 diabetes. The chain combines TRBV5-1 with TRBJ2-5, with TRBD2 matching over 7 bases. CDR3 in amino acids: CASKLRESLETQYF. Here the CDR3 DNA reads TGCGCCAGCAAGTTGCGGGAGAGTCTGGAGACCCAGTACTTC.